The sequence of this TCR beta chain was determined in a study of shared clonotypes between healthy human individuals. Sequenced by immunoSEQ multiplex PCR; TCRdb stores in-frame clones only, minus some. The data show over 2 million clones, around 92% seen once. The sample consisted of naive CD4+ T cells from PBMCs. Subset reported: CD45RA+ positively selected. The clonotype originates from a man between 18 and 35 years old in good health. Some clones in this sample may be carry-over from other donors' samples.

This CDR3 reads CASSEIGGGPYSNQPQHF. The CDR3, as DNA: TGTGCCAGCAGTGAAATCGGTGGAGGTCCTTATAGCAATCAGCCCCAGCATTTT. V and J are TRBV6-1 and TRBJ1-5; D gene uncertain. V was clipped by 2 bases and J by 0 bases, with 17 bases between them. Germline V gene data show CDR1 as MNHNS and CDR2 as SASEGT. The CDR3 is 18 amino acids.